These T cell receptor beta chains were read from a single sample in a study of shared clonotypes between healthy human individuals. Here immunoSEQ multiplex PCR was the method, and the copy in TCRdb shows in-frame clones only, minus some. This sample yields 2 million to 2.5 million clones, of which roughly 92% are seen a single time; about 0.41% belongs to the top ten. Sequencing was performed on naive CD4+ T cells from PBMCs. All receptors derive from a man younger than 35 in good health. Some clones in this sample may be carry-over from other donors' samples. The CDR3 runs from the conserved cysteine through the conserved F or W. D genes are given only for firm matches. Clone size is shown for a subset of rows, as once, few, many or a class of expanded clone.

J gene,D gene,V gene,clone size,CDR3 DNA,CDR3 protein
TRBJ2-3,-,TRBV15,-,TGTGCCACCAAATCGAGTCCGACTAGCACAGATACGCAGTATTTT,CATKSSPTSTDTQYF
TRBJ1-5,TRBD1,TRBV6-1,-,TGTGCCAGCAGTGGCTGGGGGGACAGAAGGGATCAGCCCCAGCATTTT,CASSGWGDRRDQPQHF
TRBJ2-1,-,TRBV7-9,-,TGTGCCAGCAGCCCTCAATACAGGAACCTACTCCATGAGCAGTTCTTC,CASSPQYRNLLHEQFF
TRBJ2-1,-,TRBV9,-,TGTGCCAGCAGCGTCTGGGCTGACTATTCTTACAATGAGCAGTTCTTC,CASSVWADYSYNEQFF
TRBJ2-7,TRBD2,TRBV5-4,-,TGTGCCAGCAGCTTGGAAGCGGGAGGGCCCTACGAGCAGTACTTC,CASSLEAGGPYEQYF
TRBJ1-3,-,TRBV6-1,-,TGTGCCAGCAGTGAACGGGCAGCCTCCAACATATATTTT,CASSERAASNIYF
TRBJ1-1,TRBD1,TRBV10-3,-,TGTGCCATATCAGGGGGGATACAGGTAAAAATTTTGAACACTGAAGCTTTCTTT,CAISGGIQVKILNTEAFF
TRBJ2-2,TRBD2,TRBV27,-,TGTGCCAGCAGTACCCCGGGACTAGCGGGAGGCGCTCGGGTCGGGGAGCTGTTTTTT,CASSTPGLAGGARVGELFF
TRBJ2-7,TRBD1,TRBV6-5,-,TGTGCCAGCAGCCCAAGGGGGCCCTACGAGCAGTACTTC,CASSPRGPYEQYF
TRBJ2-7,-,TRBV9,once,TGTGCCAGCAGCGTAGGTGGAGGGAACTACGAGCAGTACTTC,CASSVGGGNYEQYF
TRBJ2-3,-,TRBV5-6,-,TGTGCCAGCAGCTTGGGGGAAGTAAGCACAGATACGCAGTATTTT,CASSLGEVSTDTQYF